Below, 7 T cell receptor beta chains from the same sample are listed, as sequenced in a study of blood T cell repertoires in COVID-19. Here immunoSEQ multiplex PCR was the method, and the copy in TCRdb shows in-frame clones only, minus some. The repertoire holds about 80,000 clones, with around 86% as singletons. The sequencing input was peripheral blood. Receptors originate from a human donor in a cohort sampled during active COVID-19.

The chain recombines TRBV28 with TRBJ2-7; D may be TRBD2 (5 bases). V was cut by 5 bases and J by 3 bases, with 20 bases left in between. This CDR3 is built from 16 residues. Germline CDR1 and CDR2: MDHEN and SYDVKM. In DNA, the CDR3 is TGTGCCAGCAGTCGCTCGCCCGGGAAGGTTAGCTACGAGCAGTACTTC. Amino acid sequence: CASSRSPGKVSYEQYF.

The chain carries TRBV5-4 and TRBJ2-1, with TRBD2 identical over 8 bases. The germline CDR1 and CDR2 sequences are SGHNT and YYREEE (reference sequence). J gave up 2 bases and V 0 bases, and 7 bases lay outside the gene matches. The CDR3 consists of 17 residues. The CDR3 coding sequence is TGTGCCAGCAGCTTGGGGGCTAGCGGGCCTACCTACAATGAGCAGTTCTTC. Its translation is CASSLGASGPTYNEQFF.

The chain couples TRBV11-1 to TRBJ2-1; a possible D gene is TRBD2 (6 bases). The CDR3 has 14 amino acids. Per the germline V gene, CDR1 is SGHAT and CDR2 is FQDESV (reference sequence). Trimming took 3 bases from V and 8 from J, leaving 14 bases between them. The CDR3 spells CASSFLGLGDEQFF. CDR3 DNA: TGTGCCAGCAGCTTCTTGGGACTCGGGGATGAGCAGTTCTTC.

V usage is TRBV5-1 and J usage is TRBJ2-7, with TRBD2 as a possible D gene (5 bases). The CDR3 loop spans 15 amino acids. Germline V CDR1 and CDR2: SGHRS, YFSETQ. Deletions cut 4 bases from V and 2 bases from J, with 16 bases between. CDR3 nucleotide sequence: TGCGCCAGCAGCCAGGACCCGGCGGGTCCCTACGAGCAGTACTTC. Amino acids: CASSQDPAGPYEQYF.

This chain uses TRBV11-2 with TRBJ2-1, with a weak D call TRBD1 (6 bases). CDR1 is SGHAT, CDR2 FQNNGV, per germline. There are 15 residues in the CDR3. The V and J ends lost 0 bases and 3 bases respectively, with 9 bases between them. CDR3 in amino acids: CASSLDAGVYNEQFF. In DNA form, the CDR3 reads TGTGCCAGCAGCTTAGATGCAGGGGTCTACAATGAGCAGTTCTTC.

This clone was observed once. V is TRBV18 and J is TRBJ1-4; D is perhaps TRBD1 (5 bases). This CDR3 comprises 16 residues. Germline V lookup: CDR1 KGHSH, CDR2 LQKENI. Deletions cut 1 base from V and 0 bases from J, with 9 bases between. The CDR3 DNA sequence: TGTGCCAGCTCACCACAGGGGCTCGCAACTAATGAAAAACTGTTTTTT. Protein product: CASSPQGLATNEKLFF.

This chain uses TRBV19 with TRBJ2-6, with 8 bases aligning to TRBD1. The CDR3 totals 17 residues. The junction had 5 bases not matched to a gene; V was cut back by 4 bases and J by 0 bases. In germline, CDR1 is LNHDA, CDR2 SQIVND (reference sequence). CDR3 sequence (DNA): TGTGCCAGTAGTAAACAGGGGGGAGACTCTGGGGCCAACGTCCTGACTTTC. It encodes CASSKQGGDSGANVLTF.